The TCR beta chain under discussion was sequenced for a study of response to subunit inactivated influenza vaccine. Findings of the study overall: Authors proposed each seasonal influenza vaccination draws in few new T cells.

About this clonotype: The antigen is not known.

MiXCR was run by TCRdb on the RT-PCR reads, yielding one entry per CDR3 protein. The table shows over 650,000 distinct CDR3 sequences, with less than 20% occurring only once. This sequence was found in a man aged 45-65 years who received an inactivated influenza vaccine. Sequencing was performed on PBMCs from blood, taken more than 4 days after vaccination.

CDR3 in amino acids: CASSQAHPGLAGMDEQFF. In nucleotides, the CDR3 is TGTGCCAGCAGCCAAGCCCATCCAGGACTAGCGGGAATGGATGAGCAGTTCTTC. The chain has TRBV3-1 and TRBJ2-1; 12 nucleotides agree with TRBD2. Germline-derived CDR1 and CDR2 are LGHDT and YNNKEL (reference sequence). With 1 base clipped from V and 8 bases from J, the junction kept 12 bases outside the gene matches. This CDR3 contains 18 residues.